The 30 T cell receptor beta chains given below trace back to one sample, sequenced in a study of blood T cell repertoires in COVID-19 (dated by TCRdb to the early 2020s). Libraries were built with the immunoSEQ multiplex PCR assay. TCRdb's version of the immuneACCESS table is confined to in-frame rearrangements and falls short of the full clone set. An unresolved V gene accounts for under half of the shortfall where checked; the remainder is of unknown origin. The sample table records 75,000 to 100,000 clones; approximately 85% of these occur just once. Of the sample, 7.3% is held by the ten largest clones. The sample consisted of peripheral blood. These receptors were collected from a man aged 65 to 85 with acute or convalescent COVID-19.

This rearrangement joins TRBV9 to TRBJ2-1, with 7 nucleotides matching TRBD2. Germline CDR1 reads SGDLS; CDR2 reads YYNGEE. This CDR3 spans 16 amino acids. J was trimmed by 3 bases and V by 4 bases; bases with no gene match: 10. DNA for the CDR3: TGTGCCAGCAGCTCGCCGAAGGCGGGGGACTACAATGAGCAGTTCTTC. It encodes CASSSPKAGDYNEQFF.

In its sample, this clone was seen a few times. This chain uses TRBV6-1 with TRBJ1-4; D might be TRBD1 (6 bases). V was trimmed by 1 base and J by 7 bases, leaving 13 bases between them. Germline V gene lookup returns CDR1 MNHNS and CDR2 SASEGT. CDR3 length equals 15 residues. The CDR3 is CASSEGDTRIEKLFF. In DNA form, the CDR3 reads TGTGCCAGCAGTGAAGGGGACACCCGGATTGAAAAACTGTTTTTT.

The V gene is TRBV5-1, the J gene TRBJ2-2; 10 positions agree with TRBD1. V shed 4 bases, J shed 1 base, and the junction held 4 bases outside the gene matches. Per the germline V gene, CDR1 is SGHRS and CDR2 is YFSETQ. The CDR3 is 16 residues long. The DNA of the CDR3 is TGCGCCAGCAGCCCACGGACAGGGGGGAACACCGGGGAGCTGTTTTTT. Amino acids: CASSPRTGGNTGELFF.

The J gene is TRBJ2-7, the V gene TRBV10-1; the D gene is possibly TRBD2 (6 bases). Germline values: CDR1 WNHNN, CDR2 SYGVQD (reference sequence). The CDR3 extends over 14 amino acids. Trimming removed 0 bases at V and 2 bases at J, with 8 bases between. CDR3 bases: TGCGCCAGCAGTGAGTCGGGGGGAGCCTACGAGCAGTACTTC. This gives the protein CASSESGGAYEQYF.

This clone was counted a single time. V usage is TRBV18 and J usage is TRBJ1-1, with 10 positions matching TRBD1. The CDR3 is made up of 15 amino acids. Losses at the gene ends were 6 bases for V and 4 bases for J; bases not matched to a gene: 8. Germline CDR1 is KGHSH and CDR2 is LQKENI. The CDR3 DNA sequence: TGTGCCAGCTCCCCGACCGGGACAGGGGTCACTGAAGCTTTCTTT. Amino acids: CASSPTGTGVTEAFF.

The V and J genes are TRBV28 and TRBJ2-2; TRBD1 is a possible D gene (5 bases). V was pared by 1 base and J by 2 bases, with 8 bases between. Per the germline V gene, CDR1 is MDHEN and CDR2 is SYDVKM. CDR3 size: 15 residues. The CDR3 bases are TGTGCCAGCAGTTTATTAGGGGATAACACCGGGGAGCTGTTTTTT. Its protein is CASSLLGDNTGELFF.

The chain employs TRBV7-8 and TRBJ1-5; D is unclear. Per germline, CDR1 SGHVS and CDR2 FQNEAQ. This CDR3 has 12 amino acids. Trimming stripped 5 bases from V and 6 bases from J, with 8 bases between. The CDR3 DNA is TGTGCCAGCAGCCGCGCGGGTCAGCCCCAGCATTTT. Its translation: CASSRAGQPQHF.

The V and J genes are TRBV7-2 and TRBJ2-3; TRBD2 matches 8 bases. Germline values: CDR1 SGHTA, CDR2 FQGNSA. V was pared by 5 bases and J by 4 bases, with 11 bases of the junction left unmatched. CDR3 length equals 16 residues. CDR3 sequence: CASSPASGGWADTQYF. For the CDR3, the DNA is TGTGCCAGCAGCCCCGCGAGCGGGGGATGGGCAGATACGCAGTATTTT.

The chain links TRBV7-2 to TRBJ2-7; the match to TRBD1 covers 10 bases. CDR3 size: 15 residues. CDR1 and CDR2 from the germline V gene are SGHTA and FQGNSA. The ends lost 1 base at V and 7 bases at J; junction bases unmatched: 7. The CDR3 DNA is TGTGCCAGCAGCTTAGATCCGGGACAGGGGAGGGAGCAGTACTTC. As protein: CASSLDPGQGREQYF.

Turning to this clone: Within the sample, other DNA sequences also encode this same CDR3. The chain's CDR3 is CASSLGQGNTEAFF. The CDR3 coding sequence is TGTGCCAGCAGCCTCGGACAGGGGAACACTGAAGCTTTCTTT. This chain joins TRBV18 and TRBJ1-1; 8 nucleotides line up with TRBD1. This CDR3 spans 14 amino acids. The ends lost 8 bases at V and 1 base at J; junction bases unmatched: 6. Germline-derived CDR1 and CDR2 are KGHSH and LQKENI.

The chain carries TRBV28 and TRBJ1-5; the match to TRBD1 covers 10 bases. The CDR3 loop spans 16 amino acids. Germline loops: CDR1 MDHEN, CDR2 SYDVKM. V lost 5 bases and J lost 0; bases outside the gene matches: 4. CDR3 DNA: TGTGCCAGCAGTCCCGGGACAGGGGATAGCAATCAGCCCCAGCATTTT. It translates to CASSPGTGDSNQPQHF.

DNA for the CDR3: TGTGCCAGCAGCCAAGCGGGAAACTCCTACGAGCAGTACTTC. This translates into CASSQAGNSYEQYF. V usage is TRBV3-1 (or the pseudogene TRBV3-2) and J usage is TRBJ2-7; D is perhaps TRBD2 (5 bases). Germline V lookup: CDR1 LGHDT, CDR2 YNNKEL (reference sequence). The V gene lost 1 base and the J gene lost 0 bases, with 7 bases spanning the gap. The CDR3 loop spans 14 amino acids.

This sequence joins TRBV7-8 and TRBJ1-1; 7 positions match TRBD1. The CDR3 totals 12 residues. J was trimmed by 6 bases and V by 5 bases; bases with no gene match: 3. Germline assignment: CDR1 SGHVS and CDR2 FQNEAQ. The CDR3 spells CASSLTGSEAFF. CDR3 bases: TGTGCCAGCAGCCTGACAGGGTCTGAAGCTTTCTTT.

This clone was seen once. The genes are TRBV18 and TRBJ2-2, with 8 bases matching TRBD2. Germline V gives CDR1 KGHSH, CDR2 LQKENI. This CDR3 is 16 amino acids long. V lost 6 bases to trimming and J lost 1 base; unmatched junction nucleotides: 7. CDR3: CASSHVSGRNTGELFF. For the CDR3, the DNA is TGTGCCAGCTCCCACGTCAGCGGGAGGAACACCGGGGAGCTGTTTTTT.

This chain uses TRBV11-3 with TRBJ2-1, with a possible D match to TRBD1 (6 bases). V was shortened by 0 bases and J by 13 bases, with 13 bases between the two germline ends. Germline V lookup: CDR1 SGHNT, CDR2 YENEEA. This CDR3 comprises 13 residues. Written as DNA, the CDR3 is TGTGCCAGCAGCTTAGATCTGCCAGGGGCACAGTTCTTC. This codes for CASSLDLPGAQFF.

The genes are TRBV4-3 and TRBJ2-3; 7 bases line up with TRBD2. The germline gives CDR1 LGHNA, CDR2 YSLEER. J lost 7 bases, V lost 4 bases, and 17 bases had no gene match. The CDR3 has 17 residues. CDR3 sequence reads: CASSPGGIGTAGNTQYF. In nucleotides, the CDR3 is TGCGCCAGCAGCCCGGGGGGTATTGGGACCGCGGGAAATACGCAGTATTTT.

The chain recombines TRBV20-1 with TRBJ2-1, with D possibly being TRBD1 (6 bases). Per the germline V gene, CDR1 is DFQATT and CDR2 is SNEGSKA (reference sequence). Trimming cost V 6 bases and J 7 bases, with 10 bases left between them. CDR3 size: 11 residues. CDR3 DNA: TGCAGTGCAATCGGGACAAATGAGCAGTTCTTC. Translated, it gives CSAIGTNEQFF.

The DNA for the CDR3 is TGTGCCACCCTTCCGCTTTGGGGCGGTGGCTACACCTTC. Residues: CATLPLWGGGYTF. The chain employs TRBV6-5 and TRBJ1-2; maybe TRBD1 (5 bases). In germline, CDR1 is MNHEY, CDR2 SVGAGI. V was pared by 10 bases and J by 7 bases, with 19 bases between. The CDR3 length is 13 residues.

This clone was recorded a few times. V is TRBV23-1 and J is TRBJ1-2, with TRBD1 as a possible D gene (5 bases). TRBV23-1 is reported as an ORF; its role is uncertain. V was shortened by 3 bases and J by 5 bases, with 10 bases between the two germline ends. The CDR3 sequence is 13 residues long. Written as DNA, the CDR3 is TGCGCCAGCAGTCAGGGGCCCTCGTATGGCTACACCTTC. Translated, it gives CASSQGPSYGYTF.

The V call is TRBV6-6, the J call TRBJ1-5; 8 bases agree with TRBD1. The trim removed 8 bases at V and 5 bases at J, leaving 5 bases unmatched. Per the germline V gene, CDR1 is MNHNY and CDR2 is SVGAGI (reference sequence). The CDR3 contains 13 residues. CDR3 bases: TGTGCCAGCCGTTCACAGGGGGATCAGCCCCAGCATTTT. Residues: CASRSQGDQPQHF.

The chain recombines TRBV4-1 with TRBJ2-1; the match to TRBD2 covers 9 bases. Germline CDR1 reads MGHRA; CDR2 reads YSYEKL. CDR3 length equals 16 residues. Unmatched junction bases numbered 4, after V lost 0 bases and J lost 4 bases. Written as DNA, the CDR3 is TGCGCCAGCAGCCAAGACCCAGCGGGAGGTTACAATGAGCAGTTCTTC. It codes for CASSQDPAGGYNEQFF.

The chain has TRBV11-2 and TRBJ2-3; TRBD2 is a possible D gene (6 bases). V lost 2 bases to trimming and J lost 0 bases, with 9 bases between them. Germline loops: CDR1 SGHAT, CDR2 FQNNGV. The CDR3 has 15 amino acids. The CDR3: CASSLRRGSTDTQYF. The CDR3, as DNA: TGTGCCAGCAGCTTAAGGCGGGGAAGCACAGATACGCAGTATTTT.

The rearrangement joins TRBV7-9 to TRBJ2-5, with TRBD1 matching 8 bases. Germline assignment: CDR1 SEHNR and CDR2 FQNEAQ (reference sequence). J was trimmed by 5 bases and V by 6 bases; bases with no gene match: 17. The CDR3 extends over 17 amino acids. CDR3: CASSTWTGKRGKETQYF. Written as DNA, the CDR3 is TGTGCCAGCAGTACTTGGACAGGGAAACGGGGCAAGGAGACCCAGTACTTC. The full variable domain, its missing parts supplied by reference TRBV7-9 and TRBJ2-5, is DTGVSQNPRHKITKRGQNVTFRCDPISEHNRLYWYRQTLGQGPEFLTYFQNEAQLEKSRLLSDRFSAERPKGSFSTLEIQRTEQGDSAMYLCASSTWTGKRGKETQYFGPGTRLLVL.

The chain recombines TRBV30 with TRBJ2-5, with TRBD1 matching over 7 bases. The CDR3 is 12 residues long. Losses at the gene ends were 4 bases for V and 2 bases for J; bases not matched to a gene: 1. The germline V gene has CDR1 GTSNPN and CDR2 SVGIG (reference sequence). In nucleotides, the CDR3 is TGTGCCTGGACCAGGGGGCAAGAGACCCAGTACTTC. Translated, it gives CAWTRGQETQYF.

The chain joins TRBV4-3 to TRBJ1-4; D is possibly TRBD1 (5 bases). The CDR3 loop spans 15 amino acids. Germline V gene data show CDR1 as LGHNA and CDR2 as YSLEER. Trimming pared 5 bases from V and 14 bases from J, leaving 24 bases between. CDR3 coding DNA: TGCGCCAGCAGCTTAGACACCTCAGGGCTGGGTAACCTGTTTTTT. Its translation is CASSLDTSGLGNLFF.

In DNA, the CDR3 is TGCAGCGTTGAAGATCGAAGGGGAGGGGGGGAGCAGTTCTTC. Its protein is CSVEDRRGGGEQFF. J is TRBJ2-1 and V is TRBV29-1; D is possibly TRBD2 (7 bases). Germline lookup yields CDR1 SQVTM and CDR2 ANQGSEA. The CDR3 has 14 residues. Trimming took 0 bases from V and 10 from J, leaving 16 bases between them.

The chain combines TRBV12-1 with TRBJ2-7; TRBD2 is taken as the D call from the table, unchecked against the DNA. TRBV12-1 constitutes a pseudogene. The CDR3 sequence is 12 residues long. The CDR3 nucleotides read TGTGCCAGCAGCTTTGCGAGGAACGAGCAGTACTTC. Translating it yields CASSFARNEQYF.

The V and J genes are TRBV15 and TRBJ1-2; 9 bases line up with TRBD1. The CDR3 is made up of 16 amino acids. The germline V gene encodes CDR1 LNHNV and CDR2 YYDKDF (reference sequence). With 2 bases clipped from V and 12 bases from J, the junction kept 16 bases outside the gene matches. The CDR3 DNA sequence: TGTGCCACCAGCAGATACGGAGGGGGACAGGGACTGGCTAACACCTTC. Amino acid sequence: CATSRYGGGQGLANTF.

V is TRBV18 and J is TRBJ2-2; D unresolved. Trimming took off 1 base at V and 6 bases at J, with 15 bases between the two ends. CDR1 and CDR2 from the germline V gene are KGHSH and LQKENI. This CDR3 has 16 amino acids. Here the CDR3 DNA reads TGTGCCAGCTCACCACGTGGCCAGGTTGCACCCGGGGAGCTGTTTTTT. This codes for CASSPRGQVAPGELFF.

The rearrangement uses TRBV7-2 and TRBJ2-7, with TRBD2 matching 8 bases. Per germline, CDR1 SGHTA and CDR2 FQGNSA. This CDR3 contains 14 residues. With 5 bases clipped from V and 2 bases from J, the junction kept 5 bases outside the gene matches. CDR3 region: CASSETSGPYEQYF. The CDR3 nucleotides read TGTGCCAGCAGCGAAACTAGCGGCCCCTACGAGCAGTACTTC.